These T cell receptor beta chains were read from a single sample in a study of human T cells and chemical hapten exposure. TCRdb re-called the RACE reads with MiXCR, one entry per CDR3 protein. The sample has 130,000 or so distinct CDR3 sequences; approximately 9.1% are singletons. The sample consisted of whole blood. The receptors originated from a male donor in good health. Some clones in this sample may be carry-over from other donors' samples. Both conserved end residues are part of each CDR3. Fields, in order: CDR3 DNA, CDR3 protein, clone size, V gene, J gene, D gene, CDR3 length. D genes are given only for firm matches. Some rows mark clone size as missing; the rest say once, few, many or name a class of expanded clone.

CDR3 DNA: TGTGCCAGCAGTCCCAACCGTCCGCCCATTGAGCAGTTCTTC; CDR3 protein: CASSPNRPPIEQFF; clone size: few; V gene: TRBV25-1; J gene: TRBJ2-1; D gene: .; CDR3 length: 14
CDR3 DNA: TGTGCCAGCTCACCAATTACGACTGAAAGCCAAGAGACCCAGTACTTC; CDR3 protein: CASSPITTESQETQYF; clone size: .; V gene: TRBV11-2; J gene: TRBJ2-5; D gene: .; CDR3 length: 16
CDR3 DNA: TGCGCCAGCAGCTTGGCCCAGGGTAGCGACGAGCAGTACTTC; CDR3 protein: CASSLAQGSDEQYF; clone size: few; V gene: TRBV5-1; J gene: TRBJ2-7; D gene: .; CDR3 length: 14
CDR3 DNA: TGCAGTGCTAGAGATATCCGGGTTCCTAACACTGAAGCTTTCTTT; CDR3 protein: CSARDIRVPNTEAFF; clone size: many; V gene: TRBV20-1; J gene: TRBJ1-1; D gene: .; CDR3 length: 15
CDR3 DNA: TGTGCCAGCAGTTACCGGGACAGGGGAGGTGGCAATCAGCCCCAGCATTTT; CDR3 protein: CASSYRDRGGGNQPQHF; clone size: many; V gene: TRBV12-3/TRBV12-4; J gene: TRBJ1-5; D gene: TRBD1; CDR3 length: 17
CDR3 DNA: TGTGCCAGCAGCGTAACTGGGGCCAACGTCCTGACTTTC; CDR3 protein: CASSVTGANVLTF; clone size: many; V gene: TRBV27; J gene: TRBJ2-6; D gene: .; CDR3 length: 13
CDR3 DNA: TGTGCCAGCAGCTTAGGGTGGAACTATGGCTACACCTTC; CDR3 protein: CASSLGWNYGYTF; clone size: .; V gene: TRBV25-1; J gene: TRBJ1-2; D gene: .; CDR3 length: 13
CDR3 DNA: TGTGCCAGCAGTTTAACTGAGACCCAGTACTTC; CDR3 protein: CASSLTETQYF; clone size: many; V gene: TRBV28; J gene: TRBJ2-5; D gene: .; CDR3 length: 11
CDR3 DNA: TGTGCCAGCAGCCAACAATCTTCCGGGGGGCGATACGGCAATCAGCCCCAGCATTTT; CDR3 protein: CASSQQSSGGRYGNQPQHF; clone size: few; V gene: TRBV3-1; J gene: TRBJ1-5; D gene: .; CDR3 length: 19
CDR3 DNA: TGTGCCAGCAGCCCTGGACAGGGGAGGGTCTATGGCTACACCTTC; CDR3 protein: CASSPGQGRVYGYTF; clone size: few; V gene: TRBV7-2; J gene: TRBJ1-2; D gene: TRBD1; CDR3 length: 15
CDR3 DNA: TGTGCCATCAGTGATGCAGACCAAGAGACCCAGTACTTC; CDR3 protein: CAISDADQETQYF; clone size: many; V gene: TRBV10-3; J gene: TRBJ2-5; D gene: .; CDR3 length: 13
CDR3 DNA: TGTGCTAGTGGTTTGCGCGGGGGGGACGCGGAGCAGTTCTTC; CDR3 protein: CASGLRGGDAEQFF; clone size: many; V gene: TRBV12-5; J gene: TRBJ2-1; D gene: TRBD2; CDR3 length: 14
CDR3 DNA: TGTGCCAGCAGTCCCCTGGACAGAGGCAATCAGCCCCAGCATTTT; CDR3 protein: CASSPLDRGNQPQHF; clone size: few; V gene: TRBV6-5; J gene: TRBJ1-5; D gene: .; CDR3 length: 15
CDR3 DNA: TGTGCCAGCTCACGGGCCGGGACAGGGATCGGTGAGCAGTTCTTC; CDR3 protein: CASSRAGTGIGEQFF; clone size: few; V gene: TRBV18; J gene: TRBJ2-1; D gene: TRBD1; CDR3 length: 15
CDR3 DNA: TGCGCCAGCAGCCTTAACGGGGGACGACAGGGTACCGGGGAGCTGTTTTTT; CDR3 protein: CASSLNGGRQGTGELFF; clone size: many; V gene: TRBV5-1; J gene: TRBJ2-2; D gene: .; CDR3 length: 17
CDR3 DNA: TGCAGTGCTAGAGATAGGACAGGGGGCAATGAGCAGTTCTTC; CDR3 protein: CSARDRTGGNEQFF; clone size: .; V gene: TRBV20-1; J gene: TRBJ2-1; D gene: TRBD1; CDR3 length: 14
CDR3 DNA: TGTGCCAGCAGCTCGTCGGGGGTCGGGGAGCTGTTTTTT; CDR3 protein: CASSSSGVGELFF; clone size: few; V gene: TRBV6-5; J gene: TRBJ2-2; D gene: .; CDR3 length: 13
CDR3 DNA: TGTGCCAGCAGCTTCGGCGGGACAGTTAACACTGAAGCTTTCTTT; CDR3 protein: CASSFGGTVNTEAFF; clone size: few; V gene: TRBV7-2; J gene: TRBJ1-1; D gene: TRBD1; CDR3 length: 15
CDR3 DNA: TGTGCCAGCTCACCTTTTTCGGACAGTCAAGATACGCAGTATTTT; CDR3 protein: CASSPFSDSQDTQYF; clone size: .; V gene: TRBV18; J gene: TRBJ2-3; D gene: .; CDR3 length: 15
CDR3 DNA: TGTGCCAGCAGTCCCACCTTGGGGAATTCACCCCTCCACTTT; CDR3 protein: CASSPTLGNSPLHF; clone size: few; V gene: TRBV7-9; J gene: TRBJ1-6; D gene: .; CDR3 length: 14
CDR3 DNA: .; CDR3 protein: CSARDFGAGNTEAFF; clone size: .; V gene: TRBV20-1; J gene: TRBJ1-1; D gene: .; CDR3 length: 15
CDR3 DNA: TGTGCCAGCAGCCAGCCGTCCAGAGGGGCCTATAATTCACCCCTCCACTTT; CDR3 protein: CASSQPSRGAYNSPLHF; clone size: many; V gene: TRBV14; J gene: TRBJ1-6; D gene: .; CDR3 length: 17
CDR3 DNA: TGTGCCAGCAGCTTAGAGGGAAAACTGTTTTTT; CDR3 protein: CASSLEGKLFF; clone size: few; V gene: TRBV7-6; J gene: TRBJ1-4; D gene: .; CDR3 length: 11